The entry that follows covers one TCR beta chain sequence. CDR1 and CDR2 from the germline V gene are SGHNT and YENEEA. CDR3 length equals 16 residues. Trimming at V came to 4 bases and at J to 5 bases, leaving 10 bases not matched to a gene. The data derive from a study of blood T cell repertoires in COVID-19. The overall study: Whether acute or convalescent, the COVID-19 samples came from the United States, Italy and Spain. Nucleic acid was either cDNA or gDNA, and it came from T cells, B-cell-depleted T cells, or PBMCs.

Per the authors' pipeline: Estimates of nucleated cell counts were drawn from the amplification of reference gene primers. The repertoire was sequenced with immunoSEQ multiplex PCR; TCRdb's copy has only in-frame clones and lacks some. V and J calls and clone size follow that table, whereas D and trimming were derived from the DNA. The data contain 50,000 to 60,000 clones, about four fifths of them singletons. Sequencing was performed on peripheral blood. This receptor was identified in a human donor in a cohort sampled during active or convalescent COVID-19. V and J are TRBV11-3 and TRBJ2-5; 10 nucleotides align to TRBD1. The CDR3 spells CASSSNDRGQMETQYF. As DNA, the CDR3 is TGTGCCAGCAGCTCCAATGACAGGGGGCAGATGGAGACCCAGTACTTC.